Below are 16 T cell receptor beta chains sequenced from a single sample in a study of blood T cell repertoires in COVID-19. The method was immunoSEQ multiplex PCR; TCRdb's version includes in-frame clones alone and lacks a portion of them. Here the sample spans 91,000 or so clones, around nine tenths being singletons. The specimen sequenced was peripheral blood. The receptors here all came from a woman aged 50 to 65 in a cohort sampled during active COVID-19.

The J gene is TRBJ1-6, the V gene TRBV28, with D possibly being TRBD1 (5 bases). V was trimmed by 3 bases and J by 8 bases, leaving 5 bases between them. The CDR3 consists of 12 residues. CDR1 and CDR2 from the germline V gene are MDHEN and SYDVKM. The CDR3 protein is CASSLTDSPLHF. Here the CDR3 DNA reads TGTGCCAGCAGTTTGACAGATTCACCCCTCCACTTT.

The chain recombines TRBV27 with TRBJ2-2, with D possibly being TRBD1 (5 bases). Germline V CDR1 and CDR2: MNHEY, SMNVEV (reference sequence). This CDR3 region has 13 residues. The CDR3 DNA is TGTGAGGGGTTGACGGGGAACACCGGGGAGCTGTTTTTT. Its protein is CEGLTGNTGELFF.

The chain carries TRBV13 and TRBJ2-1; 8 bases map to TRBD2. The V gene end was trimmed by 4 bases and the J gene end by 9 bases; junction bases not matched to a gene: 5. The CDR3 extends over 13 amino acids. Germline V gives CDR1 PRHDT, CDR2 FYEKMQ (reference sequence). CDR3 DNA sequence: TGTGCCAGCAGCTCAGCGGGGGAGGTTGAGCAGTTCTTC. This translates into CASSSAGEVEQFF.

The CDR3 loop is CASSLLGSGELFF. The CDR3 coding sequence is TGTGCCAGCAGCTTACTAGGATCCGGGGAGCTGTTTTTT. The chain combines TRBV7-2 with TRBJ2-2; D unclear. CDR3 length equals 13 residues. Germline V gene data show CDR1 as SGHTA and CDR2 as FQGNSA. The V gene lost 2 bases and the J gene lost 6 bases, with 7 bases spanning the gap.

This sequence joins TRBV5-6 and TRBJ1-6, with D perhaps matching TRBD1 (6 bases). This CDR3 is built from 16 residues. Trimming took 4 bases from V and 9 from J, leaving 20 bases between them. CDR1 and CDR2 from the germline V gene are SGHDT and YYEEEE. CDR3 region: CASSLGRGGASSPLHF. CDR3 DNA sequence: TGTGCCAGCAGCCTCGGTCGCGGGGGCGCAAGTTCACCCCTCCACTTT.

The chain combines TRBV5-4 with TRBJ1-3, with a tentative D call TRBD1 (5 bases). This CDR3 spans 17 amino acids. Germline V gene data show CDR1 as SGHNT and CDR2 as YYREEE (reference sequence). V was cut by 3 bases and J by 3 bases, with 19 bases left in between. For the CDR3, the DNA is TGTGCCAGCAGCTCCGGCCTTGGAGGGGCGGTTGGAAACACCATATATTTT. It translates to CASSSGLGGAVGNTIYF.

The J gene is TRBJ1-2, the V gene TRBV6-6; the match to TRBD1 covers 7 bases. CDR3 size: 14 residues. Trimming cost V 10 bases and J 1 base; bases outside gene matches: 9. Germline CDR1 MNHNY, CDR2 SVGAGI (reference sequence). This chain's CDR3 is CATCTGQLNYGYTF. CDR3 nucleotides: TGTGCCACCTGTACGGGACAGCTTAACTATGGCTACACCTTC.

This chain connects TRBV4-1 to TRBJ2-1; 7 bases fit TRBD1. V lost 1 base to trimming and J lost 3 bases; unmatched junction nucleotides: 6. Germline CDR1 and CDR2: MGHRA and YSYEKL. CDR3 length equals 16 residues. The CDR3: CASSQGTGTVYNEQFF. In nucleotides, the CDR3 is TGCGCCAGCAGCCAAGGGACCGGGACAGTCTACAATGAGCAGTTCTTC.

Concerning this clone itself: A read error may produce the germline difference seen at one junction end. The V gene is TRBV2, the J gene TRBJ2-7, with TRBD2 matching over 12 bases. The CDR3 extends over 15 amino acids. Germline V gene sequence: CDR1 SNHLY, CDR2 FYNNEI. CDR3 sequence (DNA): TGTGCCAGCAGTGCACTAGCGGGAGGAGGCTACGAACAGTACTTC. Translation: CASSALAGGGYEQYF.

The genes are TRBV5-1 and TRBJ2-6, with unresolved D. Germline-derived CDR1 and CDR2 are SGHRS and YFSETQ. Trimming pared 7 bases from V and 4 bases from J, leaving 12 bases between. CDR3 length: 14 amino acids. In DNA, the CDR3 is TGCGCCAGCGAGCCAACCACCGGGGCCAACGTCCTGACTTTC. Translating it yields CASEPTTGANVLTF.

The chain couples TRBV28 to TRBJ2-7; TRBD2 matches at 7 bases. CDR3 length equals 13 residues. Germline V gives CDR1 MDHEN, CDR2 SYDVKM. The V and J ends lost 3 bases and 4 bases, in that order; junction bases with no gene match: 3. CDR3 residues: CASSLGGRYEQYF. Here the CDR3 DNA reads TGTGCCAGCAGTTTGGGGGGGAGATACGAGCAGTACTTC.

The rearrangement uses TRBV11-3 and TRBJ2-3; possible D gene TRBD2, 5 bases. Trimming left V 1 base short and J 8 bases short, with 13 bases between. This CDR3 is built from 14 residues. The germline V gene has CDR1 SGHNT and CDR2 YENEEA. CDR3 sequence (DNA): TGTGCCAGCAGCTTAGTGGGAGAGGTAGTTACGCAGTATTTT. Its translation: CASSLVGEVVTQYF.

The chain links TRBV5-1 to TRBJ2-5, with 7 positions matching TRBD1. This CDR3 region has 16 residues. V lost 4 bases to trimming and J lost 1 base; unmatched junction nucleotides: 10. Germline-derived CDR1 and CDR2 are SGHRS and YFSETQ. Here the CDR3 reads CASSPGLTGAQETQYF. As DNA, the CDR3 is TGCGCCAGCAGCCCAGGACTCACAGGGGCCCAAGAGACCCAGTACTTC. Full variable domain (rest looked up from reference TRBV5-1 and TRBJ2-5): KAGVTQTPRYLIKTRGQQVTLSCSPISGHRSVSWYQQTPGQGLQFLFEYFSETQRNKGNFPGRFSGRQFSNSRSEMNVSTLELGDSALYLCASSPGLTGAQETQYFGPGTRLLVL.

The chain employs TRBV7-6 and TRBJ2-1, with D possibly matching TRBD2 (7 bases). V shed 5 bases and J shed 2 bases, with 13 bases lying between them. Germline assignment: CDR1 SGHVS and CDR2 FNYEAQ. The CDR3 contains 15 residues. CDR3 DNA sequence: TGTGCCAGCAGCCGCGGGGGCACCACCTACAATGAGCAGTTCTTC. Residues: CASSRGGTTYNEQFF. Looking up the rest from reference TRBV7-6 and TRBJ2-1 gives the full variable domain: GAGVSQSPRYKVTKRGQDVALRCDPISGHVSLYWYRQALGQGPEFLTYFNYEAQQDKSGLPNDRFSAERPEGSISTLTIQRTEQRDSAMYRCASSRGGTTYNEQFFGPGTRLTVL.

The CDR3 reads CASSPESWRQGMLSGANVLTF. Written as DNA, the CDR3 is TGTGCCAGCTCACCAGAAAGTTGGCGTCAGGGGATGCTCTCTGGGGCCAACGTCCTGACTTTC. The chain uses TRBV18 and TRBJ2-6, with D perhaps TRBD1 (6 bases). In germline, CDR1 is KGHSH, CDR2 LQKENI. V lost 2 bases to trimming and J lost 0 bases, with 23 bases between them. The CDR3 has 21 residues.

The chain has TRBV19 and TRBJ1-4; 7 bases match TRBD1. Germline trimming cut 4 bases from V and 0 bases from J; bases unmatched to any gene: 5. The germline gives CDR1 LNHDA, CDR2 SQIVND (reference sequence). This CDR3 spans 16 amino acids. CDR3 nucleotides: TGTGCCAGTAGTACAGGGGGAACTACAACTAATGAAAAACTGTTTTTT. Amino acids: CASSTGGTTTNEKLFF.